A single sample is the source of the 25 T cell receptor beta chains below, sequenced in a study of blood T cell repertoires in COVID-19. Sequencing was performed with immunoSEQ multiplex PCR; in TCRdb, only in-frame clones are kept and a portion is missing. The sample lists 250,000 or so clones, about 88% seen once, with 5.2% in the top ten. Material: peripheral blood. These receptors were collected from a woman aged 60-75 years with COVID-19, enrolled during active disease.

The chain couples TRBV19 to TRBJ1-5; 8 bases agree with TRBD1. Trimming cost V 4 bases and J 3 bases; bases outside gene matches: 11. Germline values: CDR1 LNHDA, CDR2 SQIVND (reference sequence). The CDR3 runs 17 residues. The CDR3 region is CASSTRTGPSFNQPQHF. The CDR3 DNA reads TGTGCCAGTAGTACCCGGACAGGGCCCTCTTTCAATCAGCCCCAGCATTTT. Looking up the rest from reference TRBV19 and TRBJ1-5 gives the full variable domain: DGGITQSPKYLFRKEGQNVTLSCEQNLNHDAMYWYRQDPGQGLRLIYYSQIVNDFQKGDIAEGYSVSREKKESFPLTVTSAQKNPTAFYLCASSTRTGPSFNQPQHFGDGTRLSIL.

The chain uses TRBV21-1 and TRBJ2-2; the D call in the table, TRBD1, was not verified against the DNA. TRBV21-1 is annotated as a pseudogene. The CDR3 runs to 18 residues. The DNA of the CDR3 is TGTGCCAGCAGCAAAGTCGTGGACAGGTCCGCGAACACCGGGGAGCTGTTTTTT. Amino acids: CASSKVVDRSANTGELFF.

The chain links TRBV19 to TRBJ2-7; 9 positions agree with TRBD1. This CDR3 spans 15 amino acids. CDR1 and CDR2 from the germline V gene are LNHDA and SQIVND (reference sequence). Trimming took 4 bases from V and 3 from J; bases not matched to a gene: 7. This chain's CDR3 is CASSKTGGGLYEQYF. CDR3 coding DNA: TGTGCCAGTAGTAAGACAGGGGGAGGTCTCTACGAGCAGTACTTC.

The V gene is TRBV28, the J gene TRBJ2-1; D may be TRBD1 (5 bases). The CDR3 contains 14 residues. V was shortened by 3 bases and J by 8 bases, with 14 bases between the two germline ends. The V gene's germline CDR1 is MDHEN and CDR2 SYDVKM. The CDR3 protein is CASSFGRAIDEQFF. In DNA form, the CDR3 reads TGTGCCAGCAGTTTCGGCAGGGCGATCGATGAGCAGTTCTTC.

V gene TRBV28 combines with J gene TRBJ1-6; D uncertain. V was cut by 7 bases and J by 0 bases, with 13 bases left in between. The CDR3 covers 16 residues. The germline V gene encodes CDR1 MDHEN and CDR2 SYDVKM. CDR3 nucleotide sequence: TGTGCCAGCATTTCGGGATGGGGCTCCTATAATTCACCCCTCCACTTT. Its translation is CASISGWGSYNSPLHF. Using reference TRBV28 and TRBJ1-6 for the parts outside the CDR3, the full variable domain is DVKVTQSSRYLVKRTGEKVFLECVQDMDHENMFWYRQDPGLGLRLIYFSYDVKMKEKGDIPEGYSVSREKKERFSLILESASTNQTSMYLCASISGWGSYNSPLHFGNGTRLTVT.

The chain couples TRBV7-3 to TRBJ2-5; TRBD1 might be the D (7 bases). V was trimmed by 1 base and J by 2 bases, leaving 11 bases between them. The CDR3 is made up of 15 amino acids. Per the germline V gene, CDR1 is SGHTA and CDR2 is FQGTGA. The CDR3 loop is CASSLSGTEQETQYF. The CDR3 DNA reads as TGTGCCAGCAGCTTAAGCGGGACAGAACAAGAGACCCAGTACTTC.

The CDR3 sequence is CASSQEPSGMYEQYF. CDR3 coding DNA: TGTGCCAGCAGCCAAGAACCTAGCGGGATGTACGAGCAGTACTTC. The chain joins TRBV3-1 (or the pseudogene TRBV3-2) to TRBJ2-7, with TRBD2 matching over 9 bases. CDR3 length: 15 amino acids. The trim removed 0 bases at V and 4 bases at J, leaving 4 bases unmatched. Germline values: CDR1 LGHDT, CDR2 YNNKEL (reference sequence).

The chain recombines TRBV29-1 with TRBJ2-2; D unresolved. The V end lost 0 bases, the J end lost 6 bases, and 5 bases lay between the germline ends. Per germline, CDR1 SQVTM and CDR2 ANQGSEA. The CDR3 covers 12 residues. CDR3 loop: CSVEDNSGELFF. DNA of the CDR3: TGCAGCGTTGAAGATAACTCCGGGGAGCTGTTTTTT.

The chain is built from TRBV25-1 and TRBJ1-4; perhaps TRBD1 as D (6 bases). Germline CDR1 reads MGHDK; CDR2 reads SYGVNS. The CDR3 is 11 amino acids. Trimming left V 6 bases short and J 8 bases short, with 7 bases between. Here the CDR3 reads CASSRGEKLFF. CDR3 bases: TGTGCCAGCAGCAGGGGCGAAAAACTGTTTTTT.

A few counts support this clone. The chain employs TRBV2 and TRBJ2-2, with a tentative D call TRBD2 (5 bases). The CDR3 loop spans 14 amino acids. CDR1 is SNHLY and CDR2 is FYNNEI in the germline V gene. Trimming stripped 6 bases from V and 2 bases from J, with 10 bases between. DNA of the CDR3: TGTGCCAGCAGGACCACTAGAAACACCGGGGAGCTGTTTTTT. Its protein is CASRTTRNTGELFF.

This chain connects TRBV24-1 to TRBJ2-3; tentative D call: TRBD2 (7 bases). The CDR3 loop spans 16 amino acids. The V gene lost 3 bases and the J gene lost 0 bases, with 12 bases spanning the gap. Germline-derived CDR1 and CDR2 are KGHDR and SFDVKD. CDR3 sequence: CATSDPSGQSTDTQYF. The CDR3 DNA reads TGTGCCACCAGTGATCCTAGCGGACAGAGCACAGATACGCAGTATTTT.

The chain recombines TRBV12-2 with TRBJ1-5; the table's D gene call, TRBD1, was not cross checked with the DNA. TRBV12-2 is a listed pseudogene. The CDR3 extends over 19 amino acids. The CDR3 bases are TGTGCAAGTCGCTCTCCAGGGTCCCAGGCCGAAACTAGCAATCAGCCCCAGCATTTT. Encoded protein: CASRSPGSQAETSNQPQHF.

A single count supports this clone. The rearrangement uses TRBV2 and TRBJ1-5; a possible D gene is TRBD1 (6 bases). The germline V gene encodes CDR1 SNHLY and CDR2 FYNNEI. The CDR3 length is 13 residues. V gave up 8 bases and J gave up 5 bases, with 13 bases separating them. Written as DNA, the CDR3 is TGTGCCAGCCAAAGGGGGGGGGATCAGCCCCAGCATTTT. Encoded protein: CASQRGGDQPQHF.

This rearrangement joins TRBV5-1 to TRBJ2-2; 8 bases match TRBD1. With V trimmed by 3 bases and J by 1 base, 5 bases remained unmatched. The CDR3 has 16 amino acids. From germline, CDR1 is SGHRS and CDR2 YFSETQ. The CDR3 loop is CASSWAGTGNTGELFF. The CDR3 DNA follows: TGCGCCAGCAGCTGGGCCGGGACAGGGAACACCGGGGAGCTGTTTTTT. Based on the CDR3 plus reference TRBV5-1 and TRBJ2-2, the full variable domain is KAGVTQTPRYLIKTRGQQVTLSCSPISGHRSVSWYQQTPGQGLQFLFEYFSETQRNKGNFPGRFSGRQFSNSRSEMNVSTLELGDSALYLCASSWAGTGNTGELFFGEGSRLTVL.

This clone was seen just once. The chain links TRBV5-1 to TRBJ2-7; perhaps TRBD1 as D (6 bases). Trimming took off 0 bases at V and 4 bases at J, with 14 bases between the two ends. This CDR3 is 15 amino acids long. Germline CDR1 and CDR2: SGHRS and YFSETQ. The chain's CDR3 is CASSLGGRAPYEQYF. The DNA for the CDR3 is TGCGCCAGCAGCTTGGGGGGGCGAGCGCCGTACGAGCAGTACTTC.

The CDR3, as DNA: TGTGCCAGCAGCCAATCGGGTGGGCTAGCGGGAGTAGGAGTTTTCTTC. The encoded protein is CASSQSGGLAGVGVFF. V and J are TRBV4-2 and TRBJ2-1, with 10 bases identical to TRBD2. Germline V gives CDR1 LGHNA, CDR2 YNFKEQ. The CDR3 runs 16 residues. The V gene end was trimmed by 2 bases and the J gene end by 16 bases; junction bases not matched to a gene: 17.

The CDR3 sequence: CASSLILQAGANVLTF. CDR3 coding DNA: TGTGCCAGCTCACTGATTCTCCAGGCTGGGGCCAACGTCCTGACTTTC. The genes are TRBV18 and TRBJ2-6, with no clear D. From germline, CDR1 is KGHSH and CDR2 LQKENI. V was trimmed by 4 bases and J by 2 bases, leaving 12 bases between them. The CDR3 loop spans 16 amino acids.

The V and J genes are TRBV14 and TRBJ2-1, with 7 bases fitting TRBD2. The germline gives CDR1 SGHDN, CDR2 FVKESK. The J segment lost 8 bases and the V segment lost 4 bases, leaving 11 bases of the junction unmatched. The CDR3 contains 15 residues. CDR3 nucleotides: TGTGCCAGCAGCCTAGTCTGGCGGGAGTTCCATGAGCAGTTCTTC. Amino acids: CASSLVWREFHEQFF.

V usage is TRBV28 and J usage is TRBJ2-1; no firm D call. Germline V gene sequence: CDR1 MDHEN, CDR2 SYDVKM. The CDR3 runs 13 residues. V gave up 6 bases and J gave up 1 base, with 7 bases separating them. The CDR3, as DNA: TGTGCCAGCAGAACAAGATCCTACAATGAGCAGTTCTTC. Translation: CASRTRSYNEQFF.

J is TRBJ1-1 and V is TRBV7-9; D is unclear. The germline V and J ends were trimmed by 3 bases and 7 bases, with 12 bases remaining between them. Germline CDR1 and CDR2: SEHNR and FQNEAQ (reference sequence). The CDR3 consists of 13 residues. The CDR3 region has the DNA TGTGCCAGCAGCTTCCCGGGTACGAGTGAAGCTTTCTTT. It yields the protein CASSFPGTSEAFF.

This clone was detected once. This chain links TRBV19 with TRBJ2-7; the match to TRBD1 covers 10 bases. The V and J ends lost 4 bases and 7 bases, in that order; junction bases with no gene match: 7. Germline-derived CDR1 and CDR2 are LNHDA and SQIVND (reference sequence). There are 14 residues in the CDR3. The CDR3 reads CASSTGQGVGEQYF. CDR3 in DNA: TGTGCCAGTAGTACCGGACAGGGGGTAGGGGAGCAGTACTTC.

The rearrangement joins TRBV6-2 or TRBV6-3 to TRBJ1-4; 9 positions match TRBD1. There are 15 residues in the CDR3. The germline V gene has CDR1 MNHEY and CDR2 SVGEGT. Germline trimming cut 5 bases from V and 7 bases from J; bases unmatched to any gene: 8. The CDR3 loop is CASSPLTGGFEKLFF. In DNA form, the CDR3 reads TGTGCCAGCAGTCCCCTGACAGGGGGATTTGAAAAACTGTTTTTT.

The V and J genes are TRBV9 and TRBJ2-2, with D perhaps matching TRBD1 (5 bases). The CDR3 loop spans 13 amino acids. The germline CDR1 and CDR2 sequences are SGDLS and YYNGEE. V shed 0 bases and J shed 8 bases, with 8 bases lying between them. The CDR3 is CASSVVRDGELFF. CDR3 in DNA: TGTGCCAGCAGCGTAGTCAGGGATGGGGAGCTGTTTTTT.

The V and J genes are TRBV6-5 and TRBJ1-1, with unresolved D. V lost 6 bases to trimming and J lost 1 base, with 9 bases between them. The germline CDR1 and CDR2 sequences are MNHEY and SVGAGI. This CDR3 has 13 amino acids. As DNA, the CDR3 is TGTGCCAGCAGCCTATTTGGGAACACTGAAGCTTTCTTT. Protein product: CASSLFGNTEAFF.

The V gene is TRBV30, the J gene TRBJ2-7, with TRBD2 identical over 10 bases. Germline V gene sequence: CDR1 GTSNPN, CDR2 SVGIG (reference sequence). The CDR3 has 15 amino acids. V gave up 2 bases and J gave up 3 bases; unmatched junction bases: 7. DNA of the CDR3: TGTGCCTGGAGTCGACAGGCTAGCGGGAGCTACGAGCAGTACTTC. Translating it yields CAWSRQASGSYEQYF.